Listed below are T cell receptor beta chains from one sample, sequenced in a study of cytomegalovirus exposure and HLA in healthy donors. The data were produced by immunoSEQ multiplex PCR, yet TCRdb's version contains in-frame clones alone and is incomplete. The repertoire holds approximately 190,000 clones, with 70% to 80% as singletons. Sequenced sample: PBMCs. The receptors shown here come from a woman younger than 45 in good health and CMV-seropositive. The CDR3 runs from the conserved cysteine through the conserved F or W. The D gene is left open where the match is weak. Only some rows state a clone size, as once, few, many or a class for expanded clones.

cdr3_length: 17; clone_size: once; j_call: TRBJ2-3; d_call: TRBD1; v_call: TRBV5-4; cdr3_aa: CASSRLDRREITDTQYF; cdr3_nt: TGTGCCAGCAGCCGATTGGACAGGCGAGAAATCACAGATACGCAGTATTTT
cdr3_length: 18; clone_size: .; j_call: TRBJ2-7; d_call: TRBD1; v_call: TRBV19; cdr3_aa: CASSPLPSGGEEIYEQYF; cdr3_nt: TGTGCCAGTAGTCCCCTCCCATCAGGGGGCGAAGAGATCTACGAGCAGTACTTC
cdr3_length: 14; clone_size: .; j_call: TRBJ1-2; d_call: TRBD1; v_call: TRBV16; cdr3_aa: CASSHLDRDYGYTF; cdr3_nt: TGTGCCAGCAGCCATCTGGACAGGGACTATGGCTACACCTTC
cdr3_length: 15; clone_size: once; j_call: TRBJ2-1; d_call: TRBD2; v_call: TRBV15; cdr3_aa: CATRPRTSSYNEQFF; cdr3_nt: TGTGCCACCCGCCCTAGGACTAGCTCCTACAATGAGCAGTTCTTC
cdr3_length: 13; clone_size: .; j_call: TRBJ2-3; d_call: .; v_call: TRBV6-4; cdr3_aa: CASRRQGTDTQYF; cdr3_nt: TGTGCCAGCAGGAGACAGGGCACAGATACGCAGTATTTT
cdr3_length: 15; clone_size: .; j_call: TRBJ1-5; d_call: .; v_call: TRBV19; cdr3_aa: CASTPQVFLNQPQHF; cdr3_nt: TGTGCCAGTACTCCCCAGGTTTTCCTCAATCAGCCCCAGCATTTT
cdr3_length: 19; clone_size: .; j_call: TRBJ1-4; d_call: TRBD1; v_call: TRBV11-2; cdr3_aa: CASSLTLRSTGGRIEKLFF; cdr3_nt: TGTGCCAGCAGCTTAACTTTGCGGTCGACAGGGGGACGTATCGAAAAACTGTTTTTT
cdr3_length: 16; clone_size: .; j_call: TRBJ2-2; d_call: TRBD1; v_call: TRBV9; cdr3_aa: CASSSSGTGTTGELFF; cdr3_nt: TGTGCCAGCAGCTCCTCCGGGACAGGGACCACCGGGGAGCTGTTTTTT
cdr3_length: 13; clone_size: .; j_call: TRBJ1-2; d_call: .; v_call: TRBV5-4; cdr3_aa: CASSLVQGSGYTF; cdr3_nt: TGTGCCAGCAGCTTGGTTCAGGGTTCTGGCTACACCTTC
cdr3_length: 16; clone_size: .; j_call: TRBJ2-7; d_call: .; v_call: TRBV28; cdr3_aa: CASSRPPRAGAYEQYF; cdr3_nt: TGTGCCAGCAGCCGGCCTCCTAGAGCGGGTGCCTACGAGCAGTACTTC
cdr3_length: 13; clone_size: .; j_call: TRBJ1-1; d_call: TRBD1; v_call: TRBV14; cdr3_aa: CASSPATGVLAFF; cdr3_nt: TGTGCCAGCAGCCCGGCTACAGGGGTCCTAGCTTTCTTT
cdr3_length: 16; clone_size: .; j_call: TRBJ1-2; d_call: TRBD1; v_call: TRBV7-8; cdr3_aa: CASSLEGRGLNYGYTF; cdr3_nt: TGTGCCAGCAGCTTAGAAGGCAGGGGGCTTAACTATGGCTACACCTTC
cdr3_length: 14; clone_size: .; j_call: TRBJ1-5; d_call: TRBD1; v_call: TRBV28; cdr3_aa: CASRTGGRGQPQHF; cdr3_nt: TGTGCCAGCAGGACAGGGGGTCGAGGTCAGCCCCAGCATTTT
cdr3_length: 15; clone_size: .; j_call: TRBJ2-7; d_call: .; v_call: TRBV4-2; cdr3_aa: CASSFGTGSSYEQYF; cdr3_nt: TGTGCCAGCAGCTTTGGTACAGGATCCTCCTACGAGCAGTACTTC
cdr3_length: 14; clone_size: .; j_call: TRBJ2-5; d_call: TRBD1; v_call: TRBV29-1; cdr3_aa: CSALPGTAQETQYF; cdr3_nt: TGCAGCGCCCTACCTGGGACAGCCCAAGAGACCCAGTACTTC
cdr3_length: 15; clone_size: .; j_call: TRBJ2-7; d_call: .; v_call: TRBV7-2; cdr3_aa: CASSFSGGAGYEQYF; cdr3_nt: TGTGCCAGCAGCTTTTCGGGGGGCGCGGGGTACGAGCAGTACTTC
cdr3_length: 15; clone_size: .; j_call: TRBJ1-1; d_call: .; v_call: TRBV7-9; cdr3_aa: CASSSSRDMNTEAFF; cdr3_nt: TGTGCCAGCAGCTCGTCCAGGGACATGAACACTGAAGCTTTCTTT
cdr3_length: 15; clone_size: few; j_call: TRBJ1-6; d_call: .; v_call: TRBV5-4; cdr3_aa: CAYNRPGSSNSPLHF; cdr3_nt: TGTGCCTACAACCGGCCGGGGTCCAGTAATTCACCCCTCCACTTT
cdr3_length: 15; clone_size: .; j_call: TRBJ1-5; d_call: .; v_call: TRBV28; cdr3_aa: CASSLSGTLNQPQHF; cdr3_nt: TGTGCCAGCAGTTTATCTGGCACCTTAAATCAGCCCCAGCATTTT
cdr3_length: 14; clone_size: .; j_call: TRBJ2-7; d_call: TRBD2; v_call: TRBV19; cdr3_aa: CASSMGLALYEQYF; cdr3_nt: TGTGCCAGTAGTATGGGACTAGCTCTTTACGAGCAGTACTTC
cdr3_length: 15; clone_size: .; j_call: TRBJ2-1; d_call: TRBD1; v_call: TRBV5-1; cdr3_aa: CASSPGTGGYNEQFF; cdr3_nt: TGCGCCAGCAGCCCCGGGACAGGGGGCTACAATGAGCAGTTCTTC
cdr3_length: 15; clone_size: .; j_call: TRBJ1-5; d_call: TRBD1; v_call: TRBV19; cdr3_aa: CASSMGQGRYQPQHF; cdr3_nt: TGTGCCAGTAGTATGGGACAGGGTAGGTATCAGCCCCAGCATTTT